The sequence of this TCR beta chain was determined in a study of T cell responses to AZD1222 COVID-19 vaccine. Study results and caveats: Breadth and depth of Spike-specific TCRs rose after two AZD1222 doses. Unmutated regions of variants are reportedly targeted by nearly half of spike-specific TCRs.

This clone appeared once. The target antigen is unknown. Sequenced by immunoSEQ multiplex PCR; TCRdb stores in-frame clones only, minus some. The data hold about 150,000 clones, with 75% to 90% observed a single time. The germline CDR1 and CDR2 sequences are SGHTA and FQGNSA. Trimming at V came to 0 bases and at J to 2 bases, leaving 10 bases not matched to a gene. The CDR3 extends over 18 amino acids. Sequenced material: peripheral blood, taken on day 0 of AZD1222 vaccination. This chain uses TRBV7-2 with TRBJ2-3; 8 bases are shared with TRBD2. The sequence came from an adult in good health. CDR3 region: CASSLAWGLVSNTDTQYF. CDR3 DNA: TGTGCCAGCAGCTTAGCGTGGGGACTAGTCTCTAACACAGATACGCAGTATTTT.